The clone carrying this T cell receptor (beta chain) has a handful of counts. The target antigen is unknown. This sample was taken from a study of cytomegalovirus exposure and HLA in healthy donors. Researchers ran the PCR with 60 Vbeta and 13 Jbeta primers. Original analysis: Later, an analysis found around 77 million unique TCR beta chains, and about 10 million of these were shared. TCRdb's copy holds only in-frame clones and misses some; the assay was immunoSEQ multiplex PCR. V and J calls and clone size are copied from that table; D and trimming were computed from the DNA. Seen here are 90,000 to 120,000 clones, roughly 77% observed once, and the top ten hold 3% to 4.5%. The CDR3 runs to 14 residues. Trimming at V came to 0 bases and at J to 5 bases, leaving 2 bases not matched to a gene. CDR1 is SGHKS, CDR2 YYEKEE, per germline (reference sequence). General observations from the study: Solely CMV serostatus was available to characterize immune exposure. Rare sequences made up most TCRs, while some public TCRs were found in many donors. Looking again later, the authors saw that most CMV-associated TCR beta chains seemed HLA-restricted.

The TCR sequence derives from a woman between 45 and 60 years old in good health and CMV-seropositive. Source material: PBMCs. The chain combines TRBV5-5 with TRBJ2-7, with 10 bases that match TRBD2. The CDR3 DNA follows: TGTGCCAGCAGCTTGGTGAGCGGGGGGGACGAGCAGTACTTC. Its translation: CASSLVSGGDEQYF. Full variable domain (remainder filled in from reference TRBV5-5 and TRBJ2-7): DAGVTQSPTHLIKTRGQQVTLRCSPISGHKSVSWYQQVLGQGPQFIFQYYEKEERGRGNFPDRFSARQFPNYSSELNVNALLLGDSALYLCASSLVSGGDEQYFGPGTRLTVT.